Listed below are T cell receptor beta chains from one sample, sequenced in a study of T-cell memory formation after mild COVID-19. TCRdb independently ran MiXCR on the 5' RACE reads; one entry per CDR3 protein. Of roughly 280,000 distinct CDR3 sequences detected, approximately 7.6% appear once; the ten largest clones hold approximately 23%. Sequencing input: PBMCs or a T cell subset sorted from them (not recorded which). These TCRs come from a man aged 18-30 years who had mild COVID-19 (a few samples of this study predate the infection). Cell type and time point are not known. The conserved cysteine and the conserved F or W are not part of the CDR3 here. D genes are given only for firm matches.

v_call,j_call,d_call,cdr3_length,cdr3_aa
TRBV4-3,TRBJ2-6,.,16,ASSQAEGFDSGANVLT
TRBV18,TRBJ1-1,.,12,ASSLFEENTEAF
TRBV14,TRBJ2-5,.,11,ASSQMGRETQY
TRBV9,TRBJ1-2,.,12,ASSVAGQNYGYT
TRBV7-2,TRBJ2-1,TRBD2,12,ASAIAGGRNEQF
TRBV13,TRBJ2-3,TRBD2,14,ASSFTGLAGVDTQY
TRBV7-9,TRBJ1-2,TRBD1,14,ASSFPTGEANYGYT
TRBV7-9,TRBJ2-1,.,12,ASSLVGVYNEQF
TRBV10-3,TRBJ2-5,.,12,AISRATLQETQY
TRBV6-5,TRBJ2-2,.,11,ASSNRESGELF
TRBV4-1,TRBJ1-2,TRBD1,13,ASSQLDRIGAGYT
TRBV25-1,TRBJ1-5,.,13,ASSEANRSNQPQH
TRBV4-1,TRBJ2-7,TRBD1,12,ASSPGTETYEQY
TRBV12-3/TRBV12-4,TRBJ1-1,.,12,ASSLSSMNTEAF
TRBV7-9,TRBJ1-4,.,12,ASSFMGSREKLF
TRBV12-3/TRBV12-4,TRBJ1-1,.,12,ASRPDPPTDEAF
TRBV18,TRBJ1-6,.,13,ASSPAPPGVSPLH
TRBV5-1,TRBJ2-1,.,13,ASQNAAGSYNEQF
TRBV10-2,TRBJ1-2,.,12,ASSESGNHYGYT
TRBV10-3,TRBJ1-5,TRBD1,13,AISVGTGINQPQH
TRBV5-1,TRBJ2-1,.,14,ASSGSGTVSYNEQF
TRBV5-1,TRBJ2-7,TRBD1,12,ASSPGGSVYEQY
TRBV4-1,TRBJ1-2,.,13,ASSQPGPANYGYT
TRBV30,TRBJ2-1,TRBD2,13,AWHLTSGGLHEQF
TRBV2,TRBJ1-1,.,11,ASTLGEGAEAF
TRBV5-1,TRBJ2-7,TRBD1,13,ASSLGGQGTYEQY
TRBV19,TRBJ2-5,TRBD2,18,ASSMDPGLAGGPLQETQY
TRBV7-9,TRBJ2-5,.,10,ASSLATETQY
TRBV12-3/TRBV12-4,TRBJ2-2,.,11,ASTNRGIGELF
TRBV6-1,TRBJ2-3,.,12,ASSAPDRPDTQY
TRBV7-9,TRBJ2-1,.,12,AGSRGATYNEQF
TRBV28,TRBJ2-2,.,13,ASSRVVENTGELF
TRBV5-1,TRBJ2-7,TRBD1,11,ASSLDRGNEQY
TRBV5-1,TRBJ2-3,TRBD2,14,ASSLEPTSATDTQY